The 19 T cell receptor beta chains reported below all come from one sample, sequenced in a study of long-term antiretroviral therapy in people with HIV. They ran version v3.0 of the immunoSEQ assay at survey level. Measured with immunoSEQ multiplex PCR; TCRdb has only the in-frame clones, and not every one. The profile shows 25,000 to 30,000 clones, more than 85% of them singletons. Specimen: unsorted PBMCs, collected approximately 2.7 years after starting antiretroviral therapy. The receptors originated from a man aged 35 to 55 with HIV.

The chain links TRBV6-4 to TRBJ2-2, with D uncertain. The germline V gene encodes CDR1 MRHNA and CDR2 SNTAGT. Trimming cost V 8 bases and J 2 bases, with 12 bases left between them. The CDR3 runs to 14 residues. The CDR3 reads CASAPGVNTGELFF. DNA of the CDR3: TGTGCCAGCGCCCCGGGTGTCAACACCGGGGAGCTGTTTTTT.

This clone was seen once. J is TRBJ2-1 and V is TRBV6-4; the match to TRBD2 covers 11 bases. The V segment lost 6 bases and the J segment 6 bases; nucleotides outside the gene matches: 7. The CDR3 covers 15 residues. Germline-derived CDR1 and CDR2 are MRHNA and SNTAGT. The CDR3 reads CASSFSGGAVNEQFF. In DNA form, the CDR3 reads TGTGCCAGCAGCTTTAGCGGGGGGGCTGTCAATGAGCAGTTCTTC.

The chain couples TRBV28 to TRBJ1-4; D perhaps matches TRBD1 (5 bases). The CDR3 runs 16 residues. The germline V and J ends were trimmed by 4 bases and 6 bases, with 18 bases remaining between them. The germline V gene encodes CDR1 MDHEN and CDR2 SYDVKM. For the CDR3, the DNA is TGTGCCAGCAGTTCCCCCCTCAGGGTTCGTGATGAAAAACTGTTTTTT. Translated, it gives CASSSPLRVRDEKLFF. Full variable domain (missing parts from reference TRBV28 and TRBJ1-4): DVKVTQSSRYLVKRTGEKVFLECVQDMDHENMFWYRQDPGLGLRLIYFSYDVKMKEKGDIPEGYSVSREKKERFSLILESASTNQTSMYLCASSSPLRVRDEKLFFGSGTQLSVL.

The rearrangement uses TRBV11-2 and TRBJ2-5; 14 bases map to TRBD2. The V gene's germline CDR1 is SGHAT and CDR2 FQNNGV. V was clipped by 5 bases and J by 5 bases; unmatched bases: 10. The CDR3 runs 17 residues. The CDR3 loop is CASSPVRTSGGWETQYF. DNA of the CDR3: TGTGCCAGCAGCCCGGTCAGGACTAGCGGGGGGTGGGAGACCCAGTACTTC. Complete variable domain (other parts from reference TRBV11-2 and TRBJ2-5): EAGVAQSPRYKIIEKRQSVAFWCNPISGHATLYWYQQILGQGPKLLIQFQNNGVVDDSQLPKDRFSAERLKGVDSTLKIQPAKLEDSAVYLCASSPVRTSGGWETQYFGPGTRLLVL.

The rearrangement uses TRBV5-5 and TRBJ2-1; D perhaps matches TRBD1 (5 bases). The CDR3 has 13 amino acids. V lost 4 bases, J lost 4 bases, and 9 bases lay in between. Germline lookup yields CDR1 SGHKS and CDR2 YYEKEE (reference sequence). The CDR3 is CASSLDSYNEQFF. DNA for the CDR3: TGTGCCAGCAGCCTCGACAGTTACAATGAGCAGTTCTTC.

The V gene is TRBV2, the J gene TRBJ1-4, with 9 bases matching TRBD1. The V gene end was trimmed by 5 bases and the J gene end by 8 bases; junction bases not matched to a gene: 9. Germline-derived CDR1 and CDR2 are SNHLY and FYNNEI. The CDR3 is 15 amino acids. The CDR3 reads CASSHGTGRKEKLFF. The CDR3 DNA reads TGTGCCAGCAGTCATGGGACAGGGCGTAAGGAAAAACTGTTTTTT.

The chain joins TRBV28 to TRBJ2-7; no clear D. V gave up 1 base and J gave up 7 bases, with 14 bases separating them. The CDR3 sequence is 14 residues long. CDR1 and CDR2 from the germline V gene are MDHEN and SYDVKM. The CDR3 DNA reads TGTGCCAGCAGTTTATCACGGCCCCCGCGGGAGCAGTACTTC. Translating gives CASSLSRPPREQYF.

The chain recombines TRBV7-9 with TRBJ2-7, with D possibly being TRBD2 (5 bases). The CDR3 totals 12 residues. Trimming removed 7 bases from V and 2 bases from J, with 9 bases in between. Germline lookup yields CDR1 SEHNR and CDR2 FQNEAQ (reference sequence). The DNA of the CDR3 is TGTGCCAGCACACTAGGGACCTACGAGCAGTACTTC. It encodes CASTLGTYEQYF.

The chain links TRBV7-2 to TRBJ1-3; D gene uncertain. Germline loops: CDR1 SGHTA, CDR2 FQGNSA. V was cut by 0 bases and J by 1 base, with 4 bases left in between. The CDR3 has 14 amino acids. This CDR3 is CASSLAGSGNTIYF. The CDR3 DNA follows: TGTGCCAGCAGCTTAGCAGGGTCTGGAAACACCATATATTTT.

As DNA, the CDR3 is TGCGCCAGCAGCTTGGAGGCCGTCGGGAACATTCAGTACTTC. Translated, it gives CASSLEAVGNIQYF. This rearrangement joins TRBV5-1 to TRBJ2-4; D unresolved. CDR3 length equals 14 residues. Per the germline V gene, CDR1 is SGHRS and CDR2 is YFSETQ. V lost 0 bases to trimming and J lost 7 bases, with 11 bases between them. Supplemented by reference TRBV5-1 and TRBJ2-4, the full variable domain reads KAGVTQTPRYLIKTRGQQVTLSCSPISGHRSVSWYQQTPGQGLQFLFEYFSETQRNKGNFPGRFSGRQFSNSRSEMNVSTLELGDSALYLCASSLEAVGNIQYFGAGTRLSVL.

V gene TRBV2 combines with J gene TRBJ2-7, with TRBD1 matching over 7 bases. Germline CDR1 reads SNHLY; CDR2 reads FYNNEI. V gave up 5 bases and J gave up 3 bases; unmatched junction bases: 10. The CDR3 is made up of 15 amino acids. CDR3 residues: CASSLGQLQNYEQYF. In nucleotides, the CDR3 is TGTGCCAGCAGTTTGGGACAGCTGCAAAACTACGAGCAGTACTTC. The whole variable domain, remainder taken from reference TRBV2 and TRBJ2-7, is EPEVTQTPSHQVTQMGQEVILRCVPISNHLYFYWYRQILGQKVEFLVSFYNNEISEKSEIFDDQFSVERPDGSNFTLKIRSTKLEDSAMYFCASSLGQLQNYEQYFGPGTRLTVT.

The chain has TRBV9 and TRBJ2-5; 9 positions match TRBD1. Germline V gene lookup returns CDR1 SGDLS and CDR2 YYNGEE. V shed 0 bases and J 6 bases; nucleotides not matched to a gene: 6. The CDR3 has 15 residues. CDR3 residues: CASSVGGQGPKTQYF. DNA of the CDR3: TGTGCCAGCAGCGTAGGGGGACAGGGACCAAAGACCCAGTACTTC.

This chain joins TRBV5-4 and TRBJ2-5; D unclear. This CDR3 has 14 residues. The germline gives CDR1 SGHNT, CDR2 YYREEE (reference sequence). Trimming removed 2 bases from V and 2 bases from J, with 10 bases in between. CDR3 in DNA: TGTGCCAGCAGCTTATCCCTTGGACAAGAGACCCAGTACTTC. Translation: CASSLSLGQETQYF.

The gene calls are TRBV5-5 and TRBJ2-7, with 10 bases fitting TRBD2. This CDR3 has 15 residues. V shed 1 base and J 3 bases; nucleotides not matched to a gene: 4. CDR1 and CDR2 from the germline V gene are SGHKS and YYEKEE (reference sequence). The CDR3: CASSLRLAGVYEQYF. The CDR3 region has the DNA TGTGCCAGCAGCTTGAGGCTAGCGGGAGTCTACGAGCAGTACTTC.

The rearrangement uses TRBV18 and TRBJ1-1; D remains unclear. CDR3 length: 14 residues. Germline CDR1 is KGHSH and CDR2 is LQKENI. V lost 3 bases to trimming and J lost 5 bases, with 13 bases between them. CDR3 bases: TGTGCCAGCTCACCCTCCGTATGGAGAACTGAAGCTTTCTTT. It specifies CASSPSVWRTEAFF. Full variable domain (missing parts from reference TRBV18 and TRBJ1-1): NAGVMQNPRHLVRRRGQEARLRCSPMKGHSHVYWYRQLPEEGLKFMVYLQKENIIDESGMPKERFSAEFPKEGPSILRIQQVVRGDSAAYFCASSPSVWRTEAFFGQGTRLTVV.

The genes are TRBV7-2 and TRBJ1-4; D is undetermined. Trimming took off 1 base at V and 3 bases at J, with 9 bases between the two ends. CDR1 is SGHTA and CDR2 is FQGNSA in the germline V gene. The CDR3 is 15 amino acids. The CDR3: CASSLVRVANEKLFF. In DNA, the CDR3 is TGTGCCAGCAGCTTAGTCCGGGTAGCTAATGAAAAACTGTTTTTT.

CDR3 nucleotides: TGCGCCAGCAGCTCCGGGACAGGGGCCTCCTACGAGCAGTACTTC. Encoded protein: CASSSGTGASYEQYF. The chain recombines TRBV5-1 with TRBJ2-7; 10 bases are a match to TRBD1. V trimming: 3 bases; J trimming: 0 bases; junction bases outside the gene matches: 3. CDR3 length equals 15 residues. Germline CDR1 and CDR2: SGHRS and YFSETQ.

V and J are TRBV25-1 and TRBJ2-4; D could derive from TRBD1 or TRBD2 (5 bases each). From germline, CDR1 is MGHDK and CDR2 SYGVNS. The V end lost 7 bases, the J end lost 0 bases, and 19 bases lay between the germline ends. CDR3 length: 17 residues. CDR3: CASIEGIVALAKNIQYF. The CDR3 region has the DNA TGTGCCAGCATTGAGGGGATCGTTGCCTTAGCCAAAAACATTCAGTACTTC. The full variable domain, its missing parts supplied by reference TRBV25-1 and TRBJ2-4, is EADIYQTPRYLVIGTGKKITLECSQTMGHDKMYWYQQDPGMELHLIHYSYGVNSTEKGDLSSESTVSRIRTEHFPLTLESARPSHTSQYLCASIEGIVALAKNIQYFGAGTRLSVL.

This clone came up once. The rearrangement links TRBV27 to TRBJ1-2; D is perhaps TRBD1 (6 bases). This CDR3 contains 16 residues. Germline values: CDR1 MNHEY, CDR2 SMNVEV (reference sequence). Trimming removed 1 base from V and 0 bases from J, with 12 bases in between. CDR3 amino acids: CASSLLAGDSNYGYTF. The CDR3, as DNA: TGTGCCAGCAGTTTATTGGCAGGGGATTCTAACTATGGCTACACCTTC.